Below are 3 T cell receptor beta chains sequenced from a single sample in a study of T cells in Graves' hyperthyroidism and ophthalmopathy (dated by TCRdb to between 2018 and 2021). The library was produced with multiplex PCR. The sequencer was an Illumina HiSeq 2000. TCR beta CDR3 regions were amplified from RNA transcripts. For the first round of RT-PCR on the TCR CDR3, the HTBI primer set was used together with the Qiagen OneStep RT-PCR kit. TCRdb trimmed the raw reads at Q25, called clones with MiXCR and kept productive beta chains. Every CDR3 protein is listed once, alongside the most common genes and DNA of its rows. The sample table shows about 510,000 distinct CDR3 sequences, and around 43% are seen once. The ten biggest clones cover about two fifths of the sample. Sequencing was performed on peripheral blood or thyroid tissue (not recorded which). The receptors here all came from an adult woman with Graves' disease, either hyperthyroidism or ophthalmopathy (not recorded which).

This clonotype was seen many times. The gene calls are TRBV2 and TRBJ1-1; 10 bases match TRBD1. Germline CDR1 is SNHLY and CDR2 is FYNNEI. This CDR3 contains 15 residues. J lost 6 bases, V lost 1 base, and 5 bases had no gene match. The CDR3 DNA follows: TGTGCCAGCAGTGAAGGGGACAGGGGTGCAGCTGAAGCTTTCTTT. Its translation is CASSEGDRGAAEAFF.

CDR3 sequence: CASSRDRIPAFF. The CDR3 DNA sequence: TGTGCCAGCAGTCGCGACAGGATTCCTGCTTTCTTT. The rearrangement links TRBV11-2 to TRBJ1-1; TRBD1 might be the D (6 bases). The CDR3 runs to 12 residues. Germline CDR1 SGHAT, CDR2 FQNNGV. The V gene lost 6 bases and the J gene lost 11 bases, with 16 bases spanning the gap.

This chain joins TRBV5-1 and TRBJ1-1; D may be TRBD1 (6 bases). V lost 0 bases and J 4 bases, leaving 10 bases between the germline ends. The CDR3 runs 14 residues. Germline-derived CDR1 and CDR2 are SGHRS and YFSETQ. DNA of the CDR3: TGCGCCAGCAGCTTGGAGGGGGGAACCACTGAAGCTTTCTTT. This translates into CASSLEGGTTEAFF.